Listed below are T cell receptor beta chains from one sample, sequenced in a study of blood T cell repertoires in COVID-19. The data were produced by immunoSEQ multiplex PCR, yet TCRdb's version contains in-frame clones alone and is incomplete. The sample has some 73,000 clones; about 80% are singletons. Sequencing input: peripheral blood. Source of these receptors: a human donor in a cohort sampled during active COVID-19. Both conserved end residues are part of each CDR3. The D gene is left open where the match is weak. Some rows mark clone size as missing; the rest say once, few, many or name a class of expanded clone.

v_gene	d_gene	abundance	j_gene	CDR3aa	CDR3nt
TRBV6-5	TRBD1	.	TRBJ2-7	CASSYSGGQHPYEQYF	TGTGCCAGCAGTTACAGTGGGGGACAGCACCCCTACGAGCAGTACTTC
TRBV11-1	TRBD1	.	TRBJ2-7	CASSLATDRGRRQYF	TGTGCCAGCAGCTTAGCGACCGACAGGGGCCGCCGGCAGTACTTC
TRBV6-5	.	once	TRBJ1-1	CASSSATGHQNTEAFF	TGTGCCAGCAGTTCCGCAACGGGACACCAGAACACTGAAGCTTTCTTT
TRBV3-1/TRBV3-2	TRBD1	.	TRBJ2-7	CASSQGPPGQGSYEQYF	TGTGCCAGCAGCCAAGGTCCCCCGGGACAGGGTTCCTACGAGCAGTACTTC
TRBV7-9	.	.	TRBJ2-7	CASSLASGKPYEQYF	TGTGCCAGCAGCTTAGCGAGCGGCAAACCCTACGAGCAGTACTTC
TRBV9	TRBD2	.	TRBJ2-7	CASSFRPGLAGGQPYEQYF	TGTGCCAGCAGCTTCCGGCCGGGACTAGCGGGGGGTCAGCCGTACGAGCAGTACTTC
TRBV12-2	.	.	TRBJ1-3	CASRCWGQISGNTIYF	TGTGCAAGTCGCTGTTGGGGACAGATCTCTGGAAACACCATATATTTT
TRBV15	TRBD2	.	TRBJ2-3	CATSREERGYTDTQYF	TGTGCCACCAGCAGAGAAGAGCGGGGGTACACAGATACGCAGTATTTT
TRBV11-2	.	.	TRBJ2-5	CASSFGPEETQYF	TGTGCCAGCAGCTTTGGTCCAGAAGAGACCCAGTACTTC
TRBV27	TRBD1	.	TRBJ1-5	CASSIDRGQGRPQHF	TGTGCCAGCAGTATCGACAGGGGGCAAGGGAGGCCCCAGCATTTT
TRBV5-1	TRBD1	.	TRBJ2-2	CASSPRDSLNTGELFF	TGCGCCAGCAGCCCCCGGGACAGTCTTAACACCGGGGAGCTGTTTTTT
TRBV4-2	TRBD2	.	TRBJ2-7	CASSQVLAGGYEQYF	TGTGCCAGCAGCCAAGTACTAGCGGGGGGCTACGAGCAGTACTTC
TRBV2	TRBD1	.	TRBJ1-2	CASSLQGSRNYGYTF	TGTGCCAGCAGCCTACAGGGGTCCCGTAACTATGGCTACACCTTC
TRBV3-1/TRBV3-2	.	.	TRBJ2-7	CASSQSRGLASEQYF	TGTGCCAGCAGCCAATCCCGAGGTCTAGCGAGCGAGCAGTACTTC
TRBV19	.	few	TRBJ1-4	CASSSQGSNEKLFF	TGTGCCAGTAGTTCCCAGGGTTCCAATGAAAAACTGTTTTTT
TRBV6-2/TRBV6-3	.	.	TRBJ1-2	CASTNSGRDIGYTF	TGTGCCAGCACTAACTCCGGGAGGGACATTGGCTACACCTTC
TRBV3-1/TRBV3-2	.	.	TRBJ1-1	CASSQAGMGTEAFF	TGTGCCAGCAGCCAAGCAGGGATGGGCACTGAAGCTTTCTTT
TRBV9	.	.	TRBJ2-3	CASSGTTRAGNTQYF	TGTGCCAGCAGCGGGACGACTAGGGCGGGGAATACGCAGTATTTT
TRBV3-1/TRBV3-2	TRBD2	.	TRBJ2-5	CASSPYSGGWSETQYF	TGTGCCAGCAGTCCATACAGCGGGGGGTGGTCAGAGACCCAGTACTTC
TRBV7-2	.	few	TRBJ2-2	CASSLDAGGGTGELFF	TGTGCCAGCAGCTTAGACGCAGGAGGTGGCACCGGGGAGCTGTTTTTT
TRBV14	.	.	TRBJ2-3	CASSRMSGPRGDTQYF	TGTGCCAGCAGCCGTATGTCGGGGCCCAGGGGAGATACGCAGTATTTT
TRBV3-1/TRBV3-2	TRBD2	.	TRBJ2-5	CASSQNPGGETQYF	TGTGCCAGCAGCCAAAATCCCGGGGGGGAGACCCAGTACTTC
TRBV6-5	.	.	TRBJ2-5	CASSYGRRETQYF	TGTGCCAGCAGTTACGGGCGACGGGAGACCCAGTACTTC
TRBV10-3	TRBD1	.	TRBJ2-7	CATQTGSYEQYF	TGTGCCACACAGACAGGGTCCTACGAGCAGTACTTC
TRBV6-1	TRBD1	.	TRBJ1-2	CASSDSGTGVGYTF	TGTGCCAGCAGTGATTCCGGGACAGGGGTCGGCTACACCTTC
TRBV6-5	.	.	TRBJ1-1	CASRGSGTEAFF	TGTGCCAGCAGGGGGTCGGGAACTGAAGCTTTCTTT
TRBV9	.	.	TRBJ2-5	CASSVAPGVQETQYF	TGTGCCAGCAGCGTAGCTCCGGGGGTCCAAGAGACCCAGTACTTC
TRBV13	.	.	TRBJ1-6	CASSLGLRNDSPLHF	TGTGCCAGCAGCTTAGGCCTCAGAAACGATTCACCCCTCCACTTT
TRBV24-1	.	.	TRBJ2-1	CALNRSSYNEQFF	TGTGCCCTCAACAGGAGCTCCTACAATGAGCAGTTCTTC
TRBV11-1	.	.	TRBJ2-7	CASSPLDAQGRYEQYF	TGTGCCAGCAGCCCCCTCGACGCACAGGGGAGGTACGAGCAGTACTTC
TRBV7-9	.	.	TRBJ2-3	CASSFSRDLSTDTQYF	TGTGCCAGCAGCTTCTCGCGGGACCTGAGCACAGATACGCAGTATTTT
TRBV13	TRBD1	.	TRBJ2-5	CASSHGTGEQWETQYF	TGTGCCAGCAGCCACGGGACAGGGGAGCAGTGGGAGACCCAGTACTTC
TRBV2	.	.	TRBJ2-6	CASSEEGAGANVLTF	TGTGCCAGCAGTGAAGAGGGAGCAGGGGCCAACGTCCTGACTTTC
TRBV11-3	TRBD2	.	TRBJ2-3	CASSLTSGAVTDTQYF	TGTGCCAGCAGCTTAACTAGCGGGGCCGTCACAGATACGCAGTATTTT
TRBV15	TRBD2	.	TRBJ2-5	CATSRGGTRRLQETQYF	TGTGCCACCAGCAGAGGCGGGACTAGGAGGCTGCAAGAGACCCAGTACTTC
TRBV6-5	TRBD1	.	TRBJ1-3	CASSYSRDSGNTIYF	TGTGCCAGCAGTTACTCTCGGGACAGTGGAAACACCATATATTTT
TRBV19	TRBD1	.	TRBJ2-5	CASRGTGQETQYF	TGTGCCAGCCGAGGGACAGGTCAAGAGACCCAGTACTTC
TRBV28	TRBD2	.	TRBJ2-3	CASSHSRLAGTDTQYF	TGTGCCAGCAGCCACTCCCGACTAGCGGGCACAGATACGCAGTATTTT
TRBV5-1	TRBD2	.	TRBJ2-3	CASSREVGGGRSTQYF	TGCGCCAGCAGCCGGGAGGTTGGCGGGGGGAGGAGTACGCAGTATTTT
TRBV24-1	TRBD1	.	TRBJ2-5	CATSDRDRGETQYF	TGTGCCACCAGCGACCGGGACAGGGGTGAGACCCAGTACTTC
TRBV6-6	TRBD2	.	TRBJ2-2	CASSRDSGGAFTGELFF	TGTGCCAGCAGTCGAGATAGCGGGGGGGCCTTCACTGGGGAGCTGTTTTTT
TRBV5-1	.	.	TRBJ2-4	CASSPGSRGNIQYF	TGCGCCAGCAGCCCCGGGTCGCGTGGAAACATTCAGTACTTC
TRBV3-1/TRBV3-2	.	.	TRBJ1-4	CASSQGVGGEKLFF	TGTGCCAGCAGCCAAGGTGTAGGGGGTGAAAAACTGTTTTTT
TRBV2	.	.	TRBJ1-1	CASSESVGDTEAFF	TGTGCCAGCAGTGAATCCGTCGGAGACACTGAAGCTTTCTTT
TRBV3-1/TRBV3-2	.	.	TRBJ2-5	CASSQDEEVAETQYF	TGTGCCAGCAGCCAAGATGAAGAGGTCGCGGAGACCCAGTACTTC
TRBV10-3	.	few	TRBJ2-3	CATADRTDTQYF	TGTGCCACTGCGGATCGCACAGATACGCAGTATTTT
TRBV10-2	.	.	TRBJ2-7	CASVTGYEQYF	TGCGCCAGCGTTACAGGATACGAGCAGTACTTC
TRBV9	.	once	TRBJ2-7	CASSLGASYEQYF	TGTGCCAGCAGCTTAGGGGCTTCCTACGAGCAGTACTTC